This T cell receptor beta chain was sequenced for a study of radiotherapy plus CTLA-4 blockade in lung cancer. The study, taken as a whole, reports: Following radiotherapy plus ipilimumab, tumor-derived TCR clones expanded in the blood.

Concerning this clone: What it recognizes is unknown.

Focal radiation with ipilimumab CTLA-4 blockade was given to patients with chemo-refractory metastatic non-small-cell lung cancer. The CDR3 is 14 residues long. J gave up 2 bases and V 7 bases, and 5 bases lay outside the gene matches. The germline CDR1 and CDR2 sequences are LNHDA and SQIVND (reference sequence). Profiling relied on immunoSEQ multiplex PCR, and the TCRdb table lists in-frame clones only, not all of them. This sample carries about 56,000 clones, around 79% of them seen once, and the ten largest clones take around 17%. The TCR originated in a human donor with non-small cell lung cancer who had a complete response to radiotherapy plus ipilimumab. The chain is built from TRBV19 and TRBJ1-5; 7 bases are shared with TRBD1. The sample here was peripheral blood, taken from a patient treated with radiotherapy plus ipilimumab. CDR3 coding DNA: TGTGCCAGTAAAGTAGGGACAGGCAATCAGCCCCAGCATTTT. It specifies CASKVGTGNQPQHF.